The 26 T cell receptor beta chains listed next were all sequenced from one sample in a study of T cell responses to AZD1222 COVID-19 vaccine. Clones were sequenced by immunoSEQ multiplex PCR, and TCRdb holds only the in-frame ones, with some missing. The table lists about 120,000 clones, around 90% of them singletons. The sample in question was peripheral blood, obtained 28 days after the second AZD1222 dose. These receptors were taken from an adult who received the AZD1222 COVID-19 vaccine.

The V gene is TRBV7-9, the J gene TRBJ2-3; a weak D match, TRBD2 (6 bases). The germline V gene encodes CDR1 SEHNR and CDR2 FQNEAQ (reference sequence). Between the trimmed V and J ends, which lost 6 bases and 2 bases, there was a span of 21 bases. This CDR3 comprises 17 residues. CDR3 amino acids: CASRHRFSGEVTDTQYF. In nucleotides, the CDR3 is TGTGCCAGCAGGCACCGATTTTCGGGGGAGGTCACAGATACGCAGTATTTT.

This clone was found once. The V gene is TRBV3-1 (or the pseudogene TRBV3-2), the J gene TRBJ2-7, with D perhaps matching TRBD1 or TRBD2 (6 bases each). The V end lost 4 bases, the J end lost 6 bases, and 22 bases lay between the germline ends. Germline CDR1 and CDR2: LGHDT and YNNKEL (reference sequence). The CDR3 spans 16 residues. CDR3 nucleotides: TGTGCCAGCAGCCCCTCCCCCGCCGGGGGCGCGGCCGAGCAGTACTTC. Protein sequence: CASSPSPAGGAAEQYF.

The chain uses TRBV11-3 and TRBJ2-2, with D perhaps TRBD2 (6 bases). V lost 4 bases, J lost 0 bases, and 15 bases lay in between. Germline CDR1 is SGHNT and CDR2 is YENEEA. The CDR3 is 17 amino acids. The CDR3 coding sequence is TGTGCCAGCAGCTCCGCGCGGGGCGCCGCGAACACCGGGGAGCTGTTTTTT. This encodes CASSSARGAANTGELFF.

The V gene is TRBV2, the J gene TRBJ2-7; TRBD1 matches at 9 bases. The V gene end was trimmed by 6 bases and the J gene end by 0 bases; junction bases not matched to a gene: 3. Germline V gene data show CDR1 as SNHLY and CDR2 as FYNNEI. This CDR3 has 14 amino acids. CDR3 sequence reads: CASRDRGSSYEQYF. CDR3 nucleotides: TGTGCCAGCAGGGACAGGGGTAGCTCCTACGAGCAGTACTTC. The full variable domain, completed using reference TRBV2 and TRBJ2-7, is EPEVTQTPSHQVTQMGQEVILRCVPISNHLYFYWYRQILGQKVEFLVSFYNNEISEKSEIFDDQFSVERPDGSNFTLKIRSTKLEDSAMYFCASRDRGSSYEQYFGPGTRLTVT.

This sequence joins TRBV21-1 and TRBJ2-5; the table calls TRBD1, which could not be checked here. TRBV21-1 counts as a pseudogene. The CDR3 consists of 15 residues. CDR3 residues: CASSKAASPQETQYF. The CDR3 nucleotides are TGTGCCAGCAGCAAAGCGGCCTCCCCCCAAGAGACCCAGTACTTC.

The chain uses TRBV3-1 (or the pseudogene TRBV3-2) and TRBJ1-1, with D unclear. The CDR3 length is 13 residues. Looked up from germline, CDR1 is LGHDT and CDR2 is YNNKEL (reference sequence). Trimming removed 0 bases from V and 8 bases from J, with 10 bases in between. The CDR3 loop reads CASSQDRGFEAFF. CDR3 DNA sequence: TGTGCCAGCAGCCAAGATAGAGGGTTCGAAGCTTTCTTT.

V is TRBV15 and J is TRBJ1-5; TRBD1 matches 7 bases. Germline assignment: CDR1 LNHNV and CDR2 YYDKDF (reference sequence). The J segment lost 6 bases and the V segment lost 0 bases, leaving 8 bases of the junction unmatched. This CDR3 comprises 16 residues. The CDR3 coding sequence is TGTGCCACCAGCAGAGATACAGGGGAAAGGGGTCAGCCCCAGCATTTT. It codes for CATSRDTGERGQPQHF.

The V call is TRBV18, the J call TRBJ1-2; D unresolved. CDR1 KGHSH and CDR2 LQKENI come from the germline V gene. Trimming took off 3 bases at V and 1 base at J, with 6 bases between the two ends. CDR3 length equals 13 residues. Written as DNA, the CDR3 is TGTGCCAGCTCACCGCCGGGTAACTATGGCTACACCTTC. This translates into CASSPPGNYGYTF.

The rearrangement links TRBV6-5 to TRBJ1-2; a weak D match, TRBD1 (5 bases). The V end lost 7 bases, the J end lost 8 bases, and 20 bases lay between the germline ends. The CDR3 is 14 amino acids. CDR1 is MNHEY and CDR2 is SVGAGI in the germline V gene. CDR3 region: CASITTIGAGGYTF. CDR3 nucleotide sequence: TGTGCCAGCATCACCACCATAGGGGCCGGAGGCTACACCTTC.

The chain couples TRBV7-9 to TRBJ1-2; D gene unclear. Germline lookup yields CDR1 SEHNR and CDR2 FQNEAQ (reference sequence). This CDR3 has 15 residues. Trimming took off 3 bases at V and 2 bases at J, with 13 bases between the two ends. The CDR3 spells CASSFTEMANYGYTF. In nucleotides, the CDR3 is TGTGCCAGCAGCTTTACAGAGATGGCCAACTATGGCTACACCTTC. The whole variable domain, filled in from reference TRBV7-9 and TRBJ1-2, reads DTGVSQNPRHKITKRGQNVTFRCDPISEHNRLYWYRQTLGQGPEFLTYFQNEAQLEKSRLLSDRFSAERPKGSFSTLEIQRTEQGDSAMYLCASSFTEMANYGYTFGSGTRLTVV.

This sequence joins TRBV5-1 and TRBJ1-3; 7 bases fit TRBD1. V shed 0 bases and J 0 bases; nucleotides not matched to a gene: 3. The CDR3 runs to 16 residues. The V gene's germline CDR1 is SGHRS and CDR2 YFSETQ. The CDR3 DNA sequence: TGCGCCAGCAGCTTGGCCGACAGGGCCTCTGGAAACACCATATATTTT. It encodes CASSLADRASGNTIYF.

The rearrangement joins TRBV7-8 to TRBJ2-7; the D call may be TRBD1 or TRBD2 (5 bases each). The CDR3 extends over 14 amino acids. CDR1 is SGHVS and CDR2 is FQNEAQ in the germline V gene. The V gene lost 1 base and the J gene lost 2 bases, with 9 bases spanning the gap. The CDR3 sequence is CASSLEMGPYEQYF. CDR3 DNA: TGTGCCAGCAGCTTAGAGATGGGACCCTACGAGCAGTACTTC.

This chain's CDR3 is CASRVGLGNSPLHF. For the CDR3, the DNA is TGTGCCAGTAGGGTGGGGTTAGGAAATTCACCCCTCCACTTT. The chain employs TRBV19 and TRBJ1-6; D gene unclear. Germline V gives CDR1 LNHDA, CDR2 SQIVND (reference sequence). Trimming stripped 6 bases from V and 7 bases from J, with 13 bases between. The CDR3 covers 14 residues.

The V and J genes are TRBV25-1 and TRBJ2-7; TRBD1 or TRBD2 may be the D gene (5 bases each). Deletions cut 4 bases from V and 3 bases from J, with 10 bases between. The CDR3 consists of 13 residues. CDR1 MGHDK and CDR2 SYGVNS come from the germline V gene. CDR3 region: CASSGGVGYEQYF. Here the CDR3 DNA reads TGTGCCAGCAGTGGAGGGGTAGGCTACGAGCAGTACTTC.

Comments on this clone: One end of the junction varies from germline; a read error may be responsible. For the CDR3, the DNA is TGTGCCAGCAACCTTGGAAGCACCATATATTTT. It specifies CASNLGSTIYF. The chain uses TRBV6-6 and TRBJ1-3; D is unclear. Germline CDR1 and CDR2: MNHNY and SVGAGI (reference sequence). CDR3 size: 11 residues.

The gene calls are TRBV6-1 and TRBJ1-4, with D unclear. Germline assignment: CDR1 MNHNS and CDR2 SASEGT. Trimming took 5 bases from V and 6 from J, leaving 10 bases between them. The CDR3 consists of 13 residues. The CDR3 reads CASSTHRDEKLFF. The CDR3 DNA reads TGTGCCAGCAGTACCCACAGAGATGAAAAACTGTTTTTT.

The rearrangement links TRBV18 to TRBJ2-2, with 9 bases aligning to TRBD1. The CDR3 totals 16 residues. With V trimmed by 2 bases and J by 5 bases, 6 bases remained unmatched. Germline assignment: CDR1 KGHSH and CDR2 LQKENI. CDR3 region: CASSPRRDRVTGELFF. In DNA form, the CDR3 reads TGTGCCAGCTCACCAAGACGGGACAGGGTGACCGGGGAGCTGTTTTTT.

The chain couples TRBV7-8 to TRBJ2-2; TRBD2 might be the D (5 bases). The V gene lost 2 bases and the J gene lost 6 bases, with 7 bases spanning the gap. Germline V gene lookup returns CDR1 SGHVS and CDR2 FQNEAQ. This CDR3 is 13 amino acids long. The CDR3 loop reads CASSLLDSGELFF. The CDR3, as DNA: TGTGCCAGCAGCTTACTGGACTCCGGGGAGCTGTTTTTT.

The chain uses TRBV5-1 and TRBJ2-5; D is perhaps TRBD2 (7 bases). Germline V gene lookup returns CDR1 SGHRS and CDR2 YFSETQ. The CDR3 runs 14 residues. V was cut by 6 bases and J by 5 bases, with 17 bases left in between. CDR3 bases: TGCGCCAGCACCCTCCGCGGGGGCGGCGAGACCCAGTACTTC. Protein: CASTLRGGGETQYF.

This rearrangement joins TRBV5-5 to TRBJ1-4; no clear D. V lost 0 bases to trimming and J lost 0 bases, with 6 bases between them. The CDR3 is 15 residues long. Germline CDR1 SGHKS, CDR2 YYEKEE (reference sequence). The CDR3 loop is CASSLGPTTNEKLFF. The CDR3 DNA sequence: TGTGCCAGCAGCTTGGGACCTACAACTAATGAAAAACTGTTTTTT.

The chain links TRBV5-1 to TRBJ2-3; tentatively, D is TRBD2 (6 bases). The length of the CDR3 is 15 residues. Per the germline V gene, CDR1 is SGHRS and CDR2 is YFSETQ. Trimming took off 4 bases at V and 6 bases at J, with 18 bases between the two ends. CDR3 nucleotide sequence: TGCGCCAGCAGCACGCGGACTACGTCCGTCGATACGCAGTATTTT. The encoded protein is CASSTRTTSVDTQYF.

V gene TRBV11-3 combines with J gene TRBJ1-6, with TRBD1 identical over 7 bases. The trim removed 5 bases at V and 6 bases at J, leaving 4 bases unmatched. Germline V gene lookup returns CDR1 SGHNT and CDR2 YENEEA. The CDR3 runs to 14 residues. Here the CDR3 reads CASSLRDSNSPLHF. The DNA of the CDR3 is TGTGCCAGCAGCCTCCGGGACAGTAATTCACCCCTCCACTTT.

This chain links TRBV6-4 with TRBJ2-1, with D possibly being TRBD1 (5 bases). The CDR3 has 15 amino acids. The V and J ends lost 2 bases and 1 base respectively, with 9 bases between them. Germline loops: CDR1 MRHNA, CDR2 SNTAGT. The CDR3 DNA sequence: TGTGCCAGCAGTGACGGGCAGGGTTCCTACAATGAGCAGTTCTTC. Its protein product is CASSDGQGSYNEQFF.

V gene TRBV6-5 combines with J gene TRBJ2-7; D possibly corresponds to TRBD1 (6 bases). Germline V gene data show CDR1 as MNHEY and CDR2 as SVGAGI. This CDR3 is built from 13 residues. The CDR3 bases are TGTGCTTTATCCACAGGGTCTCTGAACGAGCAGTACTTC. Translated, it gives CALSTGSLNEQYF.

This clone was counted only a few times. The chain uses TRBV11-3 and TRBJ1-3, with D hard to call. With 3 bases removed from V and 0 bases from J, the gap between germline ends came to 9 bases. Germline CDR1 is SGHNT and CDR2 is YENEEA. The CDR3 has 15 amino acids. This CDR3 reads CASSLYGSSGNTIYF. CDR3 DNA sequence: TGTGCCAGCAGCTTGTATGGATCCTCTGGAAACACCATATATTTT.

The chain links TRBV4-1 to TRBJ1-3; D perhaps matches TRBD1 (5 bases). The CDR3 runs 19 residues. V was pared by 2 bases and J by 1 base, with 21 bases between. Germline V lookup: CDR1 MGHRA, CDR2 YSYEKL. The CDR3 bases are TGCGCCAGCAGCCAATCCAATCATTGGGGGAAGGGATCTGGAAACACCATATATTTT. It yields the protein CASSQSNHWGKGSGNTIYF.